Listed below are T cell receptor beta chains from one sample, sequenced in a study of blood T cell repertoires in COVID-19. Assay used: immunoSEQ multiplex PCR; TCRdb lists only in-frame clones, some missing. Found here are about 160,000 clones, 70% to 90% of them singletons; the top ten hold approximately 3%. Sequenced material: peripheral blood. These TCRs come from a man aged 55-75 years with acute or convalescent COVID-19. The CDR3 runs from the conserved cysteine through the conserved F or W. Fields, in order: V gene, J gene, clone size, CDR3 length, D gene, CDR3 DNA, CDR3 protein. D genes are given only for firm matches. Clone size is not always given. Where it is, it says once, few, many or a class for expanded clones.

>TRBV6-1|TRBJ2-5|NA|15|NA
TGTGCCAGCAGTGAAGTCGACAGACTTCGCCAGACCCAGTACTTC
CASSEVDRLRQTQYF
>TRBV5-1|TRBJ1-2|NA|12|NA
TGCGCCAGCAGATCGGGGAACGATGGCTACACCTTC
CASRSGNDGYTF
>TRBV7-8|TRBJ2-2|NA|15|NA
TGTGCCAGCAGCATGGCCAGGGGGAACACCGGGGAGCTGTTTTTT
CASSMARGNTGELFF
>TRBV19|TRBJ2-1|once|19|NA
TGTGCCAGTAGTTCGCGTTTTAGTGGAGGGTCTGGCTCCTACAATGAGCAGTTCTTC
CASSSRFSGGSGSYNEQFF
>TRBV12-3/TRBV12-4|TRBJ2-7|NA|11|NA
TGTGCCAGCAGGTTGGGGAGGGAGCAGTACTTC
CASRLGREQYF
>TRBV5-8|TRBJ1-4|NA|14|TRBD1
TGTGCCAGCATGACACGACAGGGTGATGAAAAACTGTTTTTT
CASMTRQGDEKLFF
>TRBV7-8|TRBJ1-5|NA|14|NA
TGTGCCAGCAGCCACTCGGGTGTATCTCAGCCCCAGCATTTT
CASSHSGVSQPQHF
>TRBV19|TRBJ1-6|once|13|NA
TGTGCCAGTAGGGATGACAGGAATTCACCCCTCCACTTT
CASRDDRNSPLHF
>TRBV5-4|TRBJ2-3|NA|18|TRBD1
TGTGCCAGCAGCCGAGACAGGGGGCCGGTTTTTAGCACAGATACGCAGTATTTT
CASSRDRGPVFSTDTQYF
>TRBV23-1|TRBJ1-4|NA|11|NA
TGCGCCAGCAGGAGGGACAATGGACTGTTTTTT
CASRRDNGLFF
>TRBV2|TRBJ1-6|NA|18|TRBD1
TGTGCCAGCAGTGAAGCGGCCCCTGGCAGGGGGCTTAATTCACCCCTCCACTTT
CASSEAAPGRGLNSPLHF
>TRBV20-1|TRBJ2-1|NA|14|TRBD1
TGCAGTGCTAGTGATGAGACAGGGTCCAATGAGCAGTTCTTC
CSASDETGSNEQFF
>TRBV27|TRBJ1-4|few|16|TRBD1
TGTGCCAGCAGCGGGACAGGGGTAGGAACTAATGAAAAACTGTTTTTT
CASSGTGVGTNEKLFF
>TRBV30|TRBJ2-1|once|15|TRBD2
TGTGCCTGGAGGGGACTAGCGGGGGCACGTAATGAGCAGTTCTTC
CAWRGLAGARNEQFF
>TRBV5-4|TRBJ2-2|NA|17|TRBD2
TGTGCCAGCAGCTTGGGCGGGGGAGGCGGTTCCACCGGGGAGCTGTTTTTT
CASSLGGGGGSTGELFF
>TRBV10-3|TRBJ2-7|NA|13|TRBD1
TGTGCCATCAGTGGGACAGGGGCCTACGAGCAGTACTTC
CAISGTGAYEQYF
>TRBV27|TRBJ1-4|NA|16|TRBD1
TGTGCCAGCAGCCGGACACCGGGACAGGGTAATGAAAAACTGTTTTTT
CASSRTPGQGNEKLFF
>TRBV2|TRBJ1-5|NA|14|NA
TGTGCCAGCAGTGAACGGCAGGGAGGGCAGCCCCAGCATTTT
CASSERQGGQPQHF
>TRBV18|TRBJ1-1|few|14|TRBD1
TGTGCCAGCTCACCAAAGGGGGCAGGCACTGAAGCTTTCTTT
CASSPKGAGTEAFF
>TRBV7-2|TRBJ1-2|many|13|NA
TGTGCCAGCAGGCCTCCCTCGGGGGTTGGCTACACCTTC
CASRPPSGVGYTF
>TRBV19|TRBJ1-6|few|14|TRBD1
TGTGCCAGTAGTAAGGGACAGTATAATTCACCCCTCCACTTT
CASSKGQYNSPLHF
>TRBV24-1|TRBJ2-7|NA|13|NA
TGTGCCACCAGTGATTTGTCAGAAGACGAGCAGTACTTC
CATSDLSEDEQYF
>TRBV7-9|TRBJ1-1|NA|12|NA
TGTGCCAGCAGCACCAACAGGGTTCTGGCTTTCTTT
CASSTNRVLAFF
>TRBV3-1/TRBV3-2|TRBJ2-7|NA|16|TRBD1
TGTGCCAGCAGCCCGCGTGGCGGGACAGGGGTCTACGAGCAGTACTTC
CASSPRGGTGVYEQYF
>TRBV10-3|TRBJ1-2|NA|12|NA
TGTGCCATCAGTGGGCAGAACTATGGCTACACCTTC
CAISGQNYGYTF
>TRBV6-5|TRBJ1-2|NA|14|TRBD1
TGTGCCAGCAGATGGGACAGAGCTAACTATGGCTACACCTTC
CASRWDRANYGYTF
>TRBV5-5|TRBJ2-6|once|16|TRBD1
TGTGCCAGCAGAGTCACAGGGGGTTCTGGGGCCAACGTCCTGACTTTC
CASRVTGGSGANVLTF
>TRBV27|TRBJ1-1|NA|15|TRBD1
TGTGCCAGCAGTTTATTAGGAGCCGGGACAGGGGTAGCTTTCTTT
CASSLLGAGTGVAFF
>TRBV7-6|TRBJ1-6|NA|15|TRBD1
TGTGCCAGCAGCTTATCCGGACAGGGACAATCACCCCTCCACTTT
CASSLSGQGQSPLHF
>TRBV5-1|TRBJ2-7|NA|17|TRBD1
TGCGCCAGCAGCTTGGCGGGACAGGGGGGTCAGTCCTACGAGCAGTACTTC
CASSLAGQGGQSYEQYF
>TRBV24-1|TRBJ2-7|NA|13|NA
TGTGCCACCAGTGATTTGCGGGGAGAAGAGCAGTACTTC
CATSDLRGEEQYF
>TRBV19|TRBJ2-7|once|15|TRBD2
TGTGCCAGTAGTATTATAGCGGGGGCTTCGGGGGAGCAGTACTTC
CASSIIAGASGEQYF
>TRBV2|TRBJ1-2|NA|13|TRBD1
TGTGCCAGCATGGACAGGTGGAACTATGGCTACACCTTC
CASMDRWNYGYTF
>TRBV3-1/TRBV3-2|TRBJ1-1|NA|15|TRBD1
TGTGCCAGCAGCCAAGTGGGACAGAAGAACACTGAAGCTTTCTTT
CASSQVGQKNTEAFF
>TRBV7-2|TRBJ2-2|NA|12|NA
TGTGCCAGCAGCTCGTACACCGGGGAGCTGTTTTTT
CASSSYTGELFF
>TRBV21-1|TRBJ2-7|NA|15|NA
TGTGCCAGCAGCAAAGTACTAGCGGGGCCCTACGAGCAGTACTTC
CASSKVLAGPYEQYF
>TRBV5-5|TRBJ1-1|NA|14|NA
TGTGCCAGCAGCTCAGAACAGGTGGCCACTGAAGCTTTCTTT
CASSSEQVATEAFF
>TRBV7-8|TRBJ1-5|NA|14|TRBD1
TGTGCCAGCAGTTCTACAGGGGGCAGTCAGCCCCAGCATTTT
CASSSTGGSQPQHF
>TRBV6-5|TRBJ1-5|NA|16|NA
TGTGCCAGCAGTTCCATAGACAGGTTGGCGAGTCAGCCCCAGCATTTT
CASSSIDRLASQPQHF
>TRBV6-2/TRBV6-3|TRBJ1-1|NA|15|TRBD1
TGTGCCAGCAGTTCGGGCCCGACAGGGACCACTGAAGCTTTCTTT
CASSSGPTGTTEAFF
>TRBV3-1/TRBV3-2|TRBJ2-3|NA|16|TRBD1
TGTGCCAGCAGCCCCGGACAGGGCACTAGCACAGATACGCAGTATTTT
CASSPGQGTSTDTQYF
>TRBV19|TRBJ1-3|NA|16|NA
TGTGCCAGTAGTCTAGTTCCGGACAGCGTTGGAAACACCATATATTTT
CASSLVPDSVGNTIYF